This T cell receptor beta chain was captured by sequencing in a study of blood T cell repertoires in COVID-19. As originally analysed: Amplifying reference gene primers gave estimates of nucleated cell counts. Assay used: immunoSEQ multiplex PCR; TCRdb lists only in-frame clones, some missing. V and J calls and clone size come straight from that table; D and trimming were deduced from the DNA. The data hold under 200,000 clones, with roughly 80% observed a single time. CDR1 is SGHVS and CDR2 is FQNEAQ in the germline V gene. Trimming took 2 bases from V and 2 from J; bases not matched to a gene: 13. This CDR3 has 18 amino acids.

Sequenced input: peripheral blood. This sequence was found in a young woman with acute or convalescent COVID-19. The chain is built from TRBV7-8 and TRBJ2-7; TRBD1 matches 9 bases. The CDR3 region has the DNA TGTGCCAGCAGCTTATTCTCCGGGACAGGGAATCGGGCCTACGAGCAGTACTTC. Its protein is CASSLFSGTGNRAYEQYF. The whole variable domain, remainder taken from reference TRBV7-8 and TRBJ2-7, is GAGVSQSPRYKVAKRGQDVALRCDPISGHVSLFWYQQALGQGPEFLTYFQNEAQLDKSGLPSDRFFAERPEGSVSTLKIQRTQQEDSAVYLCASSLFSGTGNRAYEQYFGPGTRLTVT.